This note documents a single T cell receptor (beta chain) sequence. Its target is not known. The data belong to a study of cytomegalovirus exposure and HLA in healthy donors. General study results and limits: Subsequent analysis of the 100 to 150 validation repertoires found a tendency for first-cohort TCR clusters to co-occur.

Generated by immunoSEQ multiplex PCR, the TCRdb table keeps only in-frame clones and is missing some. The sample has some 60,000 clones; 94% are singletons. V was shortened by 0 bases and J by 6 bases, with 8 bases between the two germline ends. The length of the CDR3 is 12 residues. CDR1 is GTSNPN, CDR2 SVGIG, per germline (reference sequence). J is TRBJ1-1 and V is TRBV30; D remains ambiguous. Material for sequencing was PBMCs. The source is a man between 18 and 35 years old in good health and CMV-seropositive. DNA for the CDR3: TGTGCCTGGAGTGTTACCGGTTCTGAAGCTTTCTTT. The encoded protein is CAWSVTGSEAFF.